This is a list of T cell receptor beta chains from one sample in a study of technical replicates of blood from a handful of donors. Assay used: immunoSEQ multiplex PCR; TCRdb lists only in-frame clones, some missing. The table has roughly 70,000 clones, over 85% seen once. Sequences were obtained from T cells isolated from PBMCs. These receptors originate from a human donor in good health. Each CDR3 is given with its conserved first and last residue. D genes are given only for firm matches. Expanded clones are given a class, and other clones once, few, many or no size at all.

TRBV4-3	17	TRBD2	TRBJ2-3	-	TGCGCCAGCAGCCAAGACGGACTAGCGGGAGATACAGATACGCAGTATTTT	CASSQDGLAGDTDTQYF
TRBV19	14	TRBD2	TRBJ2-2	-	TGTGCCAGTAGTTCCTCAGCGGGGACCGGGGAGCTGTTTTTT	CASSSSAGTGELFF
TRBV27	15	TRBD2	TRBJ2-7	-	TGTGCCAGCAGTACCGGGACTAGCGGGAGTTACGAGCAGTACTTC	CASSTGTSGSYEQYF
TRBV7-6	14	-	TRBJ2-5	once	TGTGCCAGCAGTCGGACAGACCGTCAAGAGACCCAGTACTTC	CASSRTDRQETQYF
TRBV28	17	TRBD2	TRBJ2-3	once	TGTGCCAGCAGTTTCGCCCATAGCGGGAGGGCGACAGATACGCAGTATTTT	CASSFAHSGRATDTQYF
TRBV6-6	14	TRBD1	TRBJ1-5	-	TGTGCCAGCAGGGGACAGGGAAGCAATCAGCCCCAGCATTTT	CASRGQGSNQPQHF
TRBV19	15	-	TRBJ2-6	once	TGTGCCAGTAGCACAGGTTCCACTGGGGCCAACGTCCTGACTTTC	CASSTGSTGANVLTF
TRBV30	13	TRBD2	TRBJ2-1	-	TGTGCCTGGAAAACTAGCGGGAGTAATGAGCAGTTCTTC	CAWKTSGSNEQFF
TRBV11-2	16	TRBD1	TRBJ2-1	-	TGTGCCAGCAGCTCGCTCTCCGGGAAGGGGGCCAATGAGCAGTTCTTC	CASSSLSGKGANEQFF
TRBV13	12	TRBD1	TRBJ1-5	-	TGTGCCAGCAGGACAGGGATGGAGCCCCAGCATTTT	CASRTGMEPQHF
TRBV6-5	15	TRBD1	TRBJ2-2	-	TGTGCCAGCAGGCCCGGGACAGAGAACACCGGGGAGCTGTTTTTT	CASRPGTENTGELFF
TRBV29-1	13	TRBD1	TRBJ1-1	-	TGCAGCGTCCGGACAGGGGGGAACACTGAAGCTTTCTTT	CSVRTGGNTEAFF
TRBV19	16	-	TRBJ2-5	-	TGTGCCAGTAGTATAATCGGACAGCGTAGCCAAGAGACCCAGTACTTC	CASSIIGQRSQETQYF
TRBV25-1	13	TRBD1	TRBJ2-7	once	TGTGCCAGCAACCCACAGGGGCGGTACGAGCAGTACTTC	CASNPQGRYEQYF
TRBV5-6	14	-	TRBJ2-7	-	TGTGCCAGCAGCTTGGGGGCCCTACCCTACGAGCAGTACTTC	CASSLGALPYEQYF
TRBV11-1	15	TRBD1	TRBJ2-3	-	TGTGCCAGCAGCTACCGGACAGGGTTCGGAGATACGCAGTATTTT	CASSYRTGFGDTQYF